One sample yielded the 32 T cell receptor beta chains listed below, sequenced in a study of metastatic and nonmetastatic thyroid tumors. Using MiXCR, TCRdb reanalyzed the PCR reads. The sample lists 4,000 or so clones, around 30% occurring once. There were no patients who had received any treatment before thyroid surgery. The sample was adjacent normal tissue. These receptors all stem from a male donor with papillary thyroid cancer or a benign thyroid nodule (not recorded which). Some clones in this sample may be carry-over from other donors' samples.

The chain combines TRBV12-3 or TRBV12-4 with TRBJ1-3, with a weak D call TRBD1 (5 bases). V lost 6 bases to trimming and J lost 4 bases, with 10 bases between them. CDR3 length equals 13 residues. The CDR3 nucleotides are TGTGCCAGCAGCAGGGTCGCAGGAAACACCATATATTTT. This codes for CASSRVAGNTIYF.

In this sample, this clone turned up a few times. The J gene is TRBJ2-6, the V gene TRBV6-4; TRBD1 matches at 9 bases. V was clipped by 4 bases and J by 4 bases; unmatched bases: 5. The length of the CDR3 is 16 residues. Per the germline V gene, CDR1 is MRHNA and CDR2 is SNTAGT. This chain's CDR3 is CASSVGQGTGANVLTF. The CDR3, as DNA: TGTGCCAGCAGTGTTGGACAGGGGACCGGGGCCAACGTCCTGACTTTC.

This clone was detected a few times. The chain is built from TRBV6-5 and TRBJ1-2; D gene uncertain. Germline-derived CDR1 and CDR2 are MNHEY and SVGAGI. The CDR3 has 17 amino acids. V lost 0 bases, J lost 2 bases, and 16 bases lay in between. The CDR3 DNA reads TGTGCCAGCAGTTACTCGAGAGGCCTAGGAGGGAACTATGGCTACACCTTC. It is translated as CASSYSRGLGGNYGYTF.

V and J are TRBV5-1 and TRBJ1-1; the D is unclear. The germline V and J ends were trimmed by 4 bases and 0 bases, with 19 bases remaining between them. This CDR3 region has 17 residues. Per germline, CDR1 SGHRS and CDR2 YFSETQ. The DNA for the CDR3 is TGCGCCAGCAGCCCCGAAGACTTTGGCTACATGAACACTGAAGCTTTCTTT. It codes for CASSPEDFGYMNTEAFF.

The CDR3 DNA follows: TGTGCCAGCAGTGGTACACCGGAGACACCCTACGAGCAGTACTTC. The encoded protein is CASSGTPETPYEQYF. This chain connects TRBV25-1 to TRBJ2-7; no clear D. The CDR3 spans 15 residues. CDR1 and CDR2 from the germline V gene are MGHDK and SYGVNS. Trimming removed 4 bases from V and 2 bases from J, with 15 bases in between.

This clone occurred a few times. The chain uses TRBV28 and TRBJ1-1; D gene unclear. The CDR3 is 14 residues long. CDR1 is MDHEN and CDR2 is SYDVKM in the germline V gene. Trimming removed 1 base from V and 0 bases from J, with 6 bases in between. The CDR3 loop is CASSLLQLNTEAFF. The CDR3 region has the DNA TGTGCCAGCAGTTTATTACAGTTGAACACTGAAGCTTTCTTT.

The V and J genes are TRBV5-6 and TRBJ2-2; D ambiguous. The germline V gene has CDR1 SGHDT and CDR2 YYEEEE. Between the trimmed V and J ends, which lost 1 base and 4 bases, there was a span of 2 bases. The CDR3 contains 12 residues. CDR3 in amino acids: CASSLSTGELFF. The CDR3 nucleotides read TGTGCCAGCAGCTTGTCCACCGGGGAGCTGTTTTTT.

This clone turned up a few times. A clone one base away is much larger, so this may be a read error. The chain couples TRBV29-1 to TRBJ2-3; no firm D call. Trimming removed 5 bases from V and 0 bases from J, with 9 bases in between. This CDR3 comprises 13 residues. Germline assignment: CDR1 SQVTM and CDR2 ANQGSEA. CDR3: CSVNGGSTDTQYF. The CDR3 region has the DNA TGCAGCGTTAATGGCGGTAGCACAGATACGCAGTATTTT.

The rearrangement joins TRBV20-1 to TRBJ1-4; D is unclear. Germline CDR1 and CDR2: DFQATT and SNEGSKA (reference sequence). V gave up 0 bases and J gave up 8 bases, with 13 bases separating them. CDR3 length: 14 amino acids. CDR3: CSARDGRGREKLFF. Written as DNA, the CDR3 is TGCAGTGCTAGAGATGGCCGAGGGCGAGAAAAACTGTTTTTT.

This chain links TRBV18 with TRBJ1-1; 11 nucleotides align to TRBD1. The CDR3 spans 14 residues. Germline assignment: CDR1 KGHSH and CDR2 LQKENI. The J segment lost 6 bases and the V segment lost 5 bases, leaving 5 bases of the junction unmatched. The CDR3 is CASSFLGQGAEAFF. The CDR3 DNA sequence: TGTGCCAGCTCATTCCTGGGACAGGGGGCTGAAGCTTTCTTT.

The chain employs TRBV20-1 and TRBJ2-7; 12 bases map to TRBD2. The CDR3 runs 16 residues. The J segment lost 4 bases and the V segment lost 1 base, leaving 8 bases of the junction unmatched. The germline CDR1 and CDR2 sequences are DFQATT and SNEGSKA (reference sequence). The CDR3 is CSARVWTSGKGYEQYF. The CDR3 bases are TGCAGTGCTAGAGTCTGGACTAGCGGGAAAGGGTACGAGCAGTACTTC.

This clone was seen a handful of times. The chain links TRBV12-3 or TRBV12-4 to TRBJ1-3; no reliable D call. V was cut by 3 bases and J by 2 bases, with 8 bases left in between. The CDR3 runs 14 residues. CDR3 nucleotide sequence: TGTGCCAGCAGTTTGAGGGTAGCTGGAAACACCATATATTTT. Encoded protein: CASSLRVAGNTIYF.

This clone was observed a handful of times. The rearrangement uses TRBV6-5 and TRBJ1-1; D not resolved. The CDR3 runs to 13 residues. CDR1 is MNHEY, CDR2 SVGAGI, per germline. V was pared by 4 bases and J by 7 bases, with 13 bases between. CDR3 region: CASSSRGDSEAFF. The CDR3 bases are TGTGCCAGCAGTTCCCGGGGTGATAGTGAAGCTTTCTTT.

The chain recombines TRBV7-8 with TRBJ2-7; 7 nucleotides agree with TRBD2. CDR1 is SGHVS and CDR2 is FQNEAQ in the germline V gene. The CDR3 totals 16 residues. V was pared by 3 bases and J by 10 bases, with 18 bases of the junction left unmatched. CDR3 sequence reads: CASSFLAVEASYYQYF. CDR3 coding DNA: TGTGCCAGCAGCTTTCTAGCGGTAGAAGCCTCATACTATCAGTACTTC. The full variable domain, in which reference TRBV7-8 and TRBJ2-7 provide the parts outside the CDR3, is GAGVSQSPRYKVAKRGQDVALRCDPISGHVSLFWYQQALGQGPEFLTYFQNEAQLDKSGLPSDRFFAERPEGSVSTLKIQRTQQEDSAVYLCASSFLAVEASYYQYFGPGTRLTVT.

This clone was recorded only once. The CDR3 region has the DNA TGTGCCAGCAGCTTAGGACTAGCGGGAGATCTGAATGAGCAGTTCTTC. Amino acids: CASSLGLAGDLNEQFF. V is TRBV11-1 and J is TRBJ2-1, with 12 positions matching TRBD2. Germline trimming cut 1 base from V and 7 bases from J; bases unmatched to any gene: 5. Germline lookup yields CDR1 SGHAT and CDR2 FQDESV (reference sequence). The CDR3 totals 16 residues.

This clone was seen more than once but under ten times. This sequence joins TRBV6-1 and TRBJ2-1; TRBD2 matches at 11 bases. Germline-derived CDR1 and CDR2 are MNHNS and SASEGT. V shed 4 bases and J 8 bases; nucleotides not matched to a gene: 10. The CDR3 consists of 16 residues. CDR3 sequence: CASSVTTSGRFDEQFF. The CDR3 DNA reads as TGTGCCAGCAGTGTAACAACTAGCGGGAGATTCGATGAGCAGTTCTTC.

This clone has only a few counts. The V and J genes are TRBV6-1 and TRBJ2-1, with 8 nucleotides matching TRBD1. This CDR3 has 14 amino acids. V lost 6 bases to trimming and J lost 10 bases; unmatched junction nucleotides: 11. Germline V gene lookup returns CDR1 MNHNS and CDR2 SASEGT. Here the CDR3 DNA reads TGTGCCAGCAGCCAAAGGACAGGGCCCGACGAGCAGTTCTTC. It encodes CASSQRTGPDEQFF.

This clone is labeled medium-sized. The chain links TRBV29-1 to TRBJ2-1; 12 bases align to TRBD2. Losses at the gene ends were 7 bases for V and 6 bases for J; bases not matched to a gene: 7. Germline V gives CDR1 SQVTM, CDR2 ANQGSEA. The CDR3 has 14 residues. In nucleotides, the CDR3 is TGCAGCGGCCAACCTAGCGGGAGGGCCAATGAGCAGTTCTTC. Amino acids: CSGQPSGRANEQFF.

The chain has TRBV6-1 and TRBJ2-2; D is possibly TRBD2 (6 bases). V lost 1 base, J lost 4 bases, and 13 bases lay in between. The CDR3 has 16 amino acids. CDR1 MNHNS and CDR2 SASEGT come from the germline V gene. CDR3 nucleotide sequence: TGTGCCAGCAGTGAAGGGGGAGGCAGACTCACCGGGGAGCTGTTTTTT. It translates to CASSEGGGRLTGELFF.

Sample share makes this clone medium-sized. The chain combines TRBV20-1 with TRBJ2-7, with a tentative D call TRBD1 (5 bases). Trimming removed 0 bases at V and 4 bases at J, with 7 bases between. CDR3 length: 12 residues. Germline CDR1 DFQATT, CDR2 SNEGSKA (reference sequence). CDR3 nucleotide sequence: TGCAGTGCTAGAGAACAGGAGTACGAGCAGTACTTC. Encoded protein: CSAREQEYEQYF.

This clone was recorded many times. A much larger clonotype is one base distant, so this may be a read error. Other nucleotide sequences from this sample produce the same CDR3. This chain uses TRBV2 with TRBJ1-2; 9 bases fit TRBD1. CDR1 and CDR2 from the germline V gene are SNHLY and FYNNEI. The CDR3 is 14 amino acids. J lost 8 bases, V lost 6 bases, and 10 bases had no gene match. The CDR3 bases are TGTGCCAGCAGGGACAGGGGTCCCCTATACGGCTACACCTTC. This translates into CASRDRGPLYGYTF.

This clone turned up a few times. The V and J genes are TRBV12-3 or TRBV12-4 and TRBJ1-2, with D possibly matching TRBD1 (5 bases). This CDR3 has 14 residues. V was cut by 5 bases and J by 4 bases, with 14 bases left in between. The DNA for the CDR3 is TGTGCCAGCAGTGCACGAGGCGGGGGCTATGGCTACACCTTC. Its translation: CASSARGGGYGYTF.

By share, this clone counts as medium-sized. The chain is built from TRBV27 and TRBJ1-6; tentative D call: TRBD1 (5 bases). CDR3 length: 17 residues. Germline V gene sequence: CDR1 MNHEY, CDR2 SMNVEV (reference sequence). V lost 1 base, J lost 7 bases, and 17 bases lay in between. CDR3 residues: CASSLYSLGQGNSPLHF. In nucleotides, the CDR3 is TGTGCCAGCAGTTTATACTCATTGGGGCAGGGCAATTCACCCCTCCACTTT.

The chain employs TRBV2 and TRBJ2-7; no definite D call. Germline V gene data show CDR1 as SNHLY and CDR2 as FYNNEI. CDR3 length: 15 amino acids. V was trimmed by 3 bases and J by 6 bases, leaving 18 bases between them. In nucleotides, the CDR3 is TGTGCCAGCAGTGACGGAAGGGTCCTCCCGTGCGAGCAGTACTTC. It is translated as CASSDGRVLPCEQYF. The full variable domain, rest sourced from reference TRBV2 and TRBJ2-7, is EPEVTQTPSHQVTQMGQEVILRCVPISNHLYFYWYRQILGQKVEFLVSFYNNEISEKSEIFDDQFSVERPDGSNFTLKIRSTKLEDSAMYFCASSDGRVLPCEQYFGPGTRLTVT.

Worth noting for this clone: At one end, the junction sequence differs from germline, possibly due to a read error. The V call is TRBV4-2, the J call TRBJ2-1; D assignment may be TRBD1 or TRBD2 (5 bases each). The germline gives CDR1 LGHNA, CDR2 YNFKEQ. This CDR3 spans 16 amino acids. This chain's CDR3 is CAISPSPGAVYNEQFF. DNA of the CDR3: TGTGCCATCAGCCCAAGTCCCGGGGCAGTTTACAATGAGCAGTTCTTC.

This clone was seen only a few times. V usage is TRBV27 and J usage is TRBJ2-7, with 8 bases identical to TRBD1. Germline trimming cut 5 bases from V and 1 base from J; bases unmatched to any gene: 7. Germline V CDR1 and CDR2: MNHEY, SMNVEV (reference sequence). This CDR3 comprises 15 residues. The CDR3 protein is CASSVDRGTSYEQYF. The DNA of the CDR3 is TGTGCCAGCAGTGTTGACAGGGGTACTTCCTACGAGCAGTACTTC.

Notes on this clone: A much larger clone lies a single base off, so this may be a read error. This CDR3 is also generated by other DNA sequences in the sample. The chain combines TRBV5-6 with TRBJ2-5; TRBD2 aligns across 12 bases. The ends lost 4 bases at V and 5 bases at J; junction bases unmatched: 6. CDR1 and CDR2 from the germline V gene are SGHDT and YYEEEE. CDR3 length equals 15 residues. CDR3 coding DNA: TGTGCCAGCAGCCAACTAGCGGGGGGAGGGGAGACCCAGTACTTC. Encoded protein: CASSQLAGGGETQYF.

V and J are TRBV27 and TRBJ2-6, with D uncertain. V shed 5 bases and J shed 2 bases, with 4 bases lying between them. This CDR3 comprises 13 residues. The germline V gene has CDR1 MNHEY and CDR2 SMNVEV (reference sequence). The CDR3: CASSVPGANVLTF. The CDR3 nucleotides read TGTGCCAGCAGTGTGCCTGGGGCCAACGTCCTGACTTTC.

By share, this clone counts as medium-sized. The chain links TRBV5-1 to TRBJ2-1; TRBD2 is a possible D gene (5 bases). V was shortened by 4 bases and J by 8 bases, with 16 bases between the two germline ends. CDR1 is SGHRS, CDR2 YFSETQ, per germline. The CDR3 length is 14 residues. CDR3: CASSPRVPRDEQFF. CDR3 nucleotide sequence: TGCGCCAGCAGCCCCCGGGTCCCGAGGGATGAGCAGTTCTTC.

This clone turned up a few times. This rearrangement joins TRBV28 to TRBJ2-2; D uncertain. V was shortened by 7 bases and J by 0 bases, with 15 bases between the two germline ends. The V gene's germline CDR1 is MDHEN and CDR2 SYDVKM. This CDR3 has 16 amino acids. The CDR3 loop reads CASTLAGRSNTGELFF. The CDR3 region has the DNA TGTGCCAGCACCCTGGCCGGGCGGTCGAACACCGGGGAGCTGTTTTTT.

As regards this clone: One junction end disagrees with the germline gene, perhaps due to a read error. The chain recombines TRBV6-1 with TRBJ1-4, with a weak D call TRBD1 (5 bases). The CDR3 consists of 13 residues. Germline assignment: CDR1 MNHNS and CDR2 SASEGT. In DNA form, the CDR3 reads TGTGCCAAGAGCAAGCCGGGAGGGGAAAAACTTTTTTTT. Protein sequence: CAKSKPGGEKLFF.

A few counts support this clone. CDR3 nucleotides: TGTGCCAGCAGTGTAATAACTAGCGGGAGGGAATATGAGCAGTTCTTC. As protein: CASSVITSGREYEQFF. The chain couples TRBV6-1 to TRBJ2-1; 13 bases are a match to TRBD2. Per the germline V gene, CDR1 is MNHNS and CDR2 is SASEGT. Losses at the gene ends were 4 bases for V and 8 bases for J; bases not matched to a gene: 8. The CDR3 is 16 residues long.